This TCR beta chain was retrieved from a study of shared clonotypes between healthy human individuals. Note on this clone: The antigen is not known.

Points from the study as a whole: Even with large depth, rarefaction showed that sorted-subset sequencing was incomplete. A handful of donors showed sharing of approximately 5% of naive CD4 clonotypes.

Once extracted for a subset, genomic DNA was divided evenly among several immunoSEQ plates. An approximately 200 ng quantity of DNA, roughly 29,000 T cell genomes, went into the sorted-subset replicate PCRs. Clones were read by immunoSEQ multiplex PCR, and TCRdb kept only the in-frame ones, dropping some. The repertoire has fewer than 150,000 clones, about 62% of them found once; the top ten carry around 25%. Germline loops: CDR1 SGDLS, CDR2 YYNGEE. V lost 3 bases and J 1 base, leaving 22 bases between the germline ends. This CDR3 spans 18 amino acids. The rearrangement uses TRBV9 and TRBJ1-1; weak D call: TRBD1 (5 bases). This receptor was obtained from a woman aged 25 to 45 in good health. The sequencing input was memory CD8+ T cells sorted from blood. Subset indicated: CD45RO+ cells pooled with CCR7-negative TemRA cells. The CDR3: CASSAFGVAGTKNTEAFF. CDR3 coding DNA: TGTGCCAGCAGCGCATTTGGAGTGGCCGGGACCAAGAACACTGAAGCTTTCTTT.